The subject of this entry is one T cell receptor beta chain. The data were taken from a study of OX40 agonist ivuxolimab in advanced cancers. About the study: Administration of intravenous ivuxolimab to patients occurred every 2 weeks at 0.01 to 10 mg/kg.

Assay used: immunoSEQ multiplex PCR; TCRdb lists only in-frame clones, some missing. In the table there are fewer than 85,000 clones, roughly 83% of which are singletons. The germline V and J ends were trimmed by 3 bases and 3 bases, with 11 bases remaining between them. The CDR3 extends over 14 amino acids. Germline V lookup: CDR1 SEHNR, CDR2 FQNEAQ (reference sequence). The TCR was taken from an adult with an advanced solid tumor such as melanoma, head and neck, liver or kidney cancer. Here the sequenced sample was CD4+ or CD8+ T cells sorted from blood, taken in a trial of the OX40 agonist ivuxolimab. The chain couples TRBV7-9 to TRBJ2-5; unclear D gene. CDR3 in DNA: TGTGCCAGCAGCTTCGGTGGCGCGAAAGAGACCCAGTACTTC. Translation gives CASSFGGAKETQYF.